The 8 T cell receptor beta chains in this list originate from one sample, sequenced in a study of Graves' ophthalmopathy and Graves' hyperthyroidism. For repertoire sequencing, the TCR beta CDR3 regions were amplified from RNA transcripts. Second-round multiplex PCR came after first-round RT-PCR with HTBI primers. Using its own MiXCR run on the multiplex PCR reads, TCRdb lists one record per CDR3 protein. The data contain approximately 410,000 distinct CDR3 sequences, 15% of them singletons. Sequences were obtained from peripheral blood. These receptors all come from a woman between 18 and 30 years old with stable Graves' hyperthyroidism.

This clonotype was counted many times. The chain couples TRBV5-1 to TRBJ2-7; D is tentatively TRBD1 or TRBD2 (6 bases each). The CDR3 runs 15 residues. The germline V and J ends were trimmed by 2 bases and 2 bases, with 14 bases remaining between them. CDR1 and CDR2 from the germline V gene are SGHRS and YFSETQ. Here the CDR3 DNA reads TGCGCCAGCAGCTTTACGGGGGCGCTTACCTACGAGCAGTACTTC. Translated: CASSFTGALTYEQYF.

This clonotype appeared many times. V and J are TRBV7-8 and TRBJ1-5, with D tentatively TRBD1 (6 bases). The CDR3 runs to 14 residues. CDR1 is SGHVS, CDR2 FQNEAQ, per germline. V lost 5 bases, J lost 2 bases, and 10 bases lay in between. The CDR3 spells CASSNRDGNQPQHF. CDR3 in DNA: TGTGCCAGCAGCAACAGGGATGGCAATCAGCCCCAGCATTTT.

This clonotype was recorded at least ten times. The gene calls are TRBV12-3 or TRBV12-4 and TRBJ2-2, with D perhaps TRBD1 (5 bases). This CDR3 has 14 amino acids. V was trimmed by 3 bases and J by 5 bases, leaving 10 bases between them. This CDR3 is CASSLARDTGELFF. The DNA of the CDR3 is TGTGCCAGCAGTTTGGCCAGGGATACCGGGGAGCTGTTTTTT.

This clonotype was picked up many times. V gene TRBV7-9 combines with J gene TRBJ1-2; D unresolved. The CDR3 extends over 15 amino acids. V was cut by 5 bases and J by 4 bases, with 17 bases left in between. Germline CDR1 and CDR2: SEHNR and FQNEAQ (reference sequence). The CDR3 DNA reads TGTGCCAGCAGCCCCCTCCTGGACGGATTCTATGGCTACACCTTC. This codes for CASSPLLDGFYGYTF.

The genes are TRBV20-1 and TRBJ2-7, with 9 bases that match TRBD1. CDR1 DFQATT and CDR2 SNEGSKA come from the germline V gene (reference sequence). The CDR3 sequence is 14 residues long. V trimming: 3 bases; J trimming: 2 bases; junction bases outside the gene matches: 5. CDR3 sequence reads: CSASGTGNTYEQYF. CDR3 DNA: TGCAGTGCTAGCGGGACAGGGAACACCTACGAGCAGTACTTC.

This clonotype turned up a few times. The CDR3: CASSPQPGTEAFF. CDR3 bases: TGTGCCAGCTCACCGCAGCCAGGGACTGAAGCTTTCTTT. The chain employs TRBV18 and TRBJ1-1, with a weak D call TRBD1 (5 bases). The CDR3 has 13 residues. With 3 bases removed from V and 5 bases from J, the gap between germline ends came to 10 bases. Germline assignment: CDR1 KGHSH and CDR2 LQKENI.

With regard to this clonotype: This may be a read error: a much more frequent sequence differs by one nucleotide. The V and J genes are TRBV19 and TRBJ2-7; the D gene is possibly TRBD2 (7 bases). CDR1 and CDR2 (germline): LNHDA, SQIVND (reference sequence). This CDR3 region has 14 residues. The CDR3 sequence: CASSIEAGDYELYF. The DNA for the CDR3 is TGTGCCAGTAGTATAGAGGCAGGGGACTACGAGCTGTACTTC.

This clonotype was counted many times. CDR3 amino acids: CASSLARWGRGRVTNRNTEAFF. CDR3 DNA: TGTGCCAGCAGCTTAGCCCGATGGGGCAGGGGCAGGGTGACAAACAGGAACACTGAAGCTTTCTTT. This chain uses TRBV7-4 with TRBJ1-1, with D possibly being TRBD1 (6 bases). Trimming pared 0 bases from V and 1 base from J, leaving 30 bases between. The CDR3 consists of 22 residues. Germline V lookup: CDR1 SGHVT, CDR2 SQSDAQ.